These 30 T cell receptor beta chains were sequenced from one sample in a study of early T cells in non-severe SARS-CoV-2 infection. TCRdb reprocessed the 5' RACE reads via MiXCR and lists one record per CDR3 protein. This sample yields some 89,000 distinct CDR3 sequences, of which 9.5% to 11% are seen a single time; 4.7% belongs to the top ten. Sequenced material: whole blood, taken at baseline. These receptors were taken from an adult who was a healthcare worker with PCR-confirmed SARS-CoV-2 infection or an uninfected control (not recorded which).

V gene TRBV5-1 combines with J gene TRBJ1-1, with unresolved D. The V gene lost 2 bases and the J gene lost 2 bases, with 10 bases spanning the gap. In germline, CDR1 is SGHRS, CDR2 YFSETQ. This CDR3 has 14 residues. CDR3 sequence: CASSFLDVNTEAFF. CDR3 DNA sequence: TGCGCCAGCAGCTTTTTGGACGTCAACACTGAAGCTTTCTTT. The full variable domain, with the rest looked up from reference TRBV5-1 and TRBJ1-1, is KAGVTQTPRYLIKTRGQQVTLSCSPISGHRSVSWYQQTPGQGLQFLFEYFSETQRNKGNFPGRFSGRQFSNSRSEMNVSTLELGDSALYLCASSFLDVNTEAFFGQGTRLTVV.

This clonotype has at least ten counts. The rearrangement joins TRBV4-2 to TRBJ1-3, with D unclear. Per the germline V gene, CDR1 is LGHNA and CDR2 is YNFKEQ. V was clipped by 1 base and J by 4 bases, with 5 bases between them. The length of the CDR3 is 13 residues. The CDR3 here is CASSQVRGNTIYF. The CDR3 DNA reads as TGTGCCAGCAGCCAAGTTCGCGGAAACACCATATATTTT.

The chain is built from TRBV9 and TRBJ2-3; a weak D match, TRBD2 (6 bases). Per germline, CDR1 SGDLS and CDR2 YYNGEE. This CDR3 comprises 16 residues. Trimming left V 3 bases short and J 0 bases short, with 14 bases between. Here the CDR3 reads CASSEPGSRSTDTQYF. The DNA for the CDR3 is TGTGCCAGCAGCGAGCCCGGGAGTAGAAGCACAGATACGCAGTATTTT.

The genes are TRBV3-1 and TRBJ2-5; D may be TRBD1 (5 bases). V was pared by 0 bases and J by 3 bases, with 11 bases between. CDR1 is LGHDT and CDR2 is YNNKEL in the germline V gene (reference sequence). The CDR3 is 15 amino acids. This CDR3 reads CASSQEFQQEETQYF. The CDR3 DNA is TGTGCCAGCAGCCAAGAATTCCAACAGGAAGAGACCCAGTACTTC.

The V call is TRBV9, the J call TRBJ2-7; D might be TRBD2 (5 bases). The germline CDR1 and CDR2 sequences are SGDLS and YYNGEE. V lost 3 bases, J lost 6 bases, and 13 bases lay in between. The CDR3 contains 13 residues. The CDR3 sequence: CASSEQDRGEQYF. CDR3 DNA: TGTGCCAGCAGCGAGCAAGACCGGGGCGAGCAGTACTTC.

V gene TRBV11-2 combines with J gene TRBJ2-3, with TRBD2 matching 13 bases. Germline CDR1 SGHAT, CDR2 FQNNGV. V trimming: 6 bases; J trimming: 7 bases; junction bases outside the gene matches: 7. This CDR3 is 15 amino acids long. In nucleotides, the CDR3 is TGTGCCAGCAGTTCCGGACTAGCGGGGGTTTATACGCAGTATTTT. Translated, it gives CASSSGLAGVYTQYF.

In DNA, the CDR3 is TGTGCCAGCAGTTACGTCGGGGGGCAGTATGGCTACACCTTC. It encodes CASSYVGGQYGYTF. J is TRBJ1-2 and V is TRBV6-6, with D possibly TRBD1 on 6 matching bases. V lost 2 bases to trimming and J lost 5 bases, with 12 bases between them. The CDR3 has 14 amino acids. The V gene's germline CDR1 is MNHNY and CDR2 SVGAGI (reference sequence).

This clonotype was observed a few times. The chain recombines TRBV2 with TRBJ1-5; tentative D call: TRBD1 (5 bases). CDR1 SNHLY and CDR2 FYNNEI come from the germline V gene. This CDR3 is 16 amino acids long. Trimming left V 0 bases short and J 2 bases short, with 11 bases between. The CDR3 DNA reads TGTGCCAGCAGTGAAGCCCCCGGGACCGGCAATCAGCCCCAGCATTTT. The encoded protein is CASSEAPGTGNQPQHF.

The chain couples TRBV15 to TRBJ2-1; 8 bases map to TRBD2. The ends lost 3 bases at V and 8 bases at J; junction bases unmatched: 6. The CDR3 is 14 residues long. Germline CDR1 reads LNHNV; CDR2 reads YYDKDF (reference sequence). Here the CDR3 reads CATSSRTSRDEQFF. For the CDR3, the DNA is TGTGCCACCAGCAGCCGGACTAGCCGCGATGAGCAGTTCTTC.

This clonotype occurred a few times. The chain recombines TRBV30 with TRBJ2-1; the match to TRBD2 covers 15 bases. The J segment lost 2 bases and the V segment lost 8 bases, leaving 16 bases of the junction unmatched. There are 19 residues in the CDR3. Germline V gene lookup returns CDR1 GTSNPN and CDR2 SVGIG (reference sequence). CDR3 nucleotide sequence: TGTGCCGGCGACCCTGGACTAGCGGGAGGGGGTCCCACCTACAATGAGCAGTTCTTC. Amino acids: CAGDPGLAGGGPTYNEQFF.

V gene TRBV2 combines with J gene TRBJ1-2; no reliable D call. Germline CDR1 reads SNHLY; CDR2 reads FYNNEI. The length of the CDR3 is 16 residues. Trimming took 6 bases from V and 4 from J, leaving 21 bases between them. This CDR3 reads CASRASDRRGLYGYTF. The CDR3 DNA sequence: TGTGCCAGCAGAGCTTCAGACCGACGCGGCCTCTATGGCTACACCTTC. The full variable domain, completed using reference TRBV2 and TRBJ1-2, is EPEVTQTPSHQVTQMGQEVILRCVPISNHLYFYWYRQILGQKVEFLVSFYNNEISEKSEIFDDQFSVERPDGSNFTLKIRSTKLEDSAMYFCASRASDRRGLYGYTFGSGTRLTVV.

This clonotype was detected ten times or more. The chain is built from TRBV7-9 and TRBJ2-3; D possibly corresponds to TRBD1 (5 bases). The germline V gene encodes CDR1 SEHNR and CDR2 FQNEAQ (reference sequence). Trimming removed 3 bases from V and 4 bases from J, with 14 bases in between. This CDR3 region has 15 residues. Here the CDR3 reads CASSFLGRAADTQYF. The CDR3 DNA follows: TGTGCCAGCAGCTTTCTGGGCAGGGCGGCAGATACGCAGTATTTT.

This clonotype was recorded a few times. The chain uses TRBV7-2 and TRBJ2-5, with 8 nucleotides matching TRBD2. Germline CDR1 and CDR2: SGHTA and FQGNSA. V lost 6 bases and J lost 5; bases outside the gene matches: 8. The CDR3 spans 14 residues. CDR3 sequence: CASSRKAGAETQYF. The DNA of the CDR3 is TGTGCCAGCAGTCGGAAAGCGGGGGCGGAGACCCAGTACTTC.

This clonotype was recorded at least ten times. V and J are TRBV10-3 and TRBJ1-2; 9 bases line up with TRBD1. With V trimmed by 0 bases and J by 6 bases, 5 bases remained unmatched. The CDR3 is 15 residues long. CDR1 ENHRY and CDR2 SYGVKD come from the germline V gene. Written as DNA, the CDR3 is TGTGCCATCAGTGAGTCCGGGACAGGGTGGAATGGCTACACCTTC. Encoded protein: CAISESGTGWNGYTF.

The sample holds a few counts of this clonotype. The chain is built from TRBV5-1 and TRBJ2-1; TRBD2 matches 11 bases. This CDR3 is built from 19 residues. V shed 4 bases and J 7 bases; nucleotides not matched to a gene: 19. The V gene's germline CDR1 is SGHRS and CDR2 YFSETQ. The CDR3 DNA reads as TGCGCCAGCAGCCCGGCCCCCCTAGCGGGAGGCGCCGGGGGTAATGAGCAGTTCTTC. Encoded protein: CASSPAPLAGGAGGNEQFF.

V gene TRBV11-2 combines with J gene TRBJ1-1; no clear D. The V end lost 8 bases, the J end lost 1 base, and 8 bases lay between the germline ends. Germline CDR1 reads SGHAT; CDR2 reads FQNNGV. The CDR3 length is 12 residues. The CDR3 nucleotides read TGTGCCAGCTCAATTTCGAACACTGAAGCTTTCTTT. Translating it yields CASSISNTEAFF.

In its sample, this clonotype was seen a few times. This chain links TRBV24-1 with TRBJ1-1; 8 nucleotides align to TRBD1. This CDR3 comprises 15 residues. CDR1 is KGHDR, CDR2 SFDVKD, per germline. With V trimmed by 5 bases and J by 1 base, 5 bases remained unmatched. The CDR3 is CATSGPGTGNTEAFF. The CDR3 DNA follows: TGTGCCACCAGTGGGCCCGGGACAGGGAACACTGAAGCTTTCTTT.

This clonotype turned up a few times. The J gene is TRBJ2-3, the V gene TRBV29-1; D not resolved. CDR1 and CDR2 (germline): SQVTM, ANQGSEA. V lost 5 bases to trimming and J lost 3 bases, with 9 bases between them. The CDR3 has 12 amino acids. CDR3 loop: CSVLDRTDTQYF. The CDR3 nucleotides read TGCAGCGTTTTGGACCGGACAGATACGCAGTATTTT.

At least ten counts were recorded for this clonotype. The chain has TRBV6-5 and TRBJ2-3, with 8 nucleotides matching TRBD2. Per the germline V gene, CDR1 is MNHEY and CDR2 is SVGAGI. The CDR3 has 16 amino acids. The J segment lost 4 bases and the V segment lost 2 bases, leaving 8 bases of the junction unmatched. This CDR3 is CASSYGLAGTPDTQYF. The CDR3 DNA reads as TGTGCCAGCAGTTACGGGCTAGCGGGTACCCCAGATACGCAGTATTTT.

This clonotype was seen more than once but under ten times. This chain joins TRBV3-1 and TRBJ2-5; D not certain. This CDR3 comprises 15 residues. Trimming pared 3 bases from V and 2 bases from J, leaving 13 bases between. Germline loops: CDR1 LGHDT, CDR2 YNNKEL (reference sequence). The CDR3 coding sequence is TGTGCCAGCAGCCACCCGCCCTACAAACAAGAGACCCAGTACTTC. Its protein product is CASSHPPYKQETQYF.

This rearrangement joins TRBV20-1 to TRBJ2-2; 7 nucleotides agree with TRBD2. V shed 5 bases and J 5 bases; nucleotides not matched to a gene: 8. Germline V gives CDR1 DFQATT, CDR2 SNEGSKA (reference sequence). There are 14 residues in the CDR3. The CDR3 region has the DNA TGCAGTGCTCAGCGGGAATCGTGGACCGGGGAGCTGTTTTTT. Amino acid sequence: CSAQRESWTGELFF.

This clonotype turned up a few times. This rearrangement joins TRBV5-5 to TRBJ1-1; tentative D call: TRBD1 (5 bases). CDR3 length: 13 residues. V lost 0 bases, J lost 5 bases, and 8 bases lay in between. The germline V gene encodes CDR1 SGHKS and CDR2 YYEKEE (reference sequence). As DNA, the CDR3 is TGTGCCAGCAGCTTGGGGGCAGGGACTGAAGCTTTCTTT. This translates into CASSLGAGTEAFF.

This clonotype was observed many times. The chain employs TRBV27 and TRBJ2-7; 8 bases are a match to TRBD1. With V trimmed by 3 bases and J by 7 bases, 5 bases remained unmatched. The germline CDR1 and CDR2 sequences are MNHEY and SMNVEV (reference sequence). This CDR3 spans 13 amino acids. The chain's CDR3 is CASSFSRDREQYF. CDR3 nucleotide sequence: TGTGCCAGCAGTTTTAGCCGGGACAGGGAGCAGTACTTC.

This clonotype was seen repeatedly, ten times or more. The chain couples TRBV4-1 to TRBJ2-3; TRBD2 might be the D (6 bases). The germline CDR1 and CDR2 sequences are MGHRA and YSYEKL. The CDR3 is 15 amino acids. Trimming shortened V by 0 bases and J by 1 base, and 8 bases separated the two germline ends. The CDR3 DNA sequence: TGCGCCAGCAGCCAAGATGGACTACGCACAGATACGCAGTATTTT. Translated: CASSQDGLRTDTQYF.

The V gene is TRBV20-1, the J gene TRBJ2-5, with a tentative D call TRBD2 (5 bases). Germline V gene lookup returns CDR1 DFQATT and CDR2 SNEGSKA (reference sequence). V was shortened by 3 bases and J by 5 bases, with 13 bases between the two germline ends. This CDR3 spans 13 amino acids. In DNA form, the CDR3 reads TGCAGTGCTAGTTTTAGGAGGAAGGAGACCCAGTACTTC. This encodes CSASFRRKETQYF.

The V call is TRBV27, the J call TRBJ2-7; perhaps TRBD2 as D (5 bases). Germline-derived CDR1 and CDR2 are MNHEY and SMNVEV (reference sequence). The CDR3 consists of 15 residues. Trimming removed 2 bases from V and 0 bases from J, with 11 bases in between. The CDR3, as DNA: TGTGCCAGCAGTTTAGTCCGAGGGAGCTCCTACGAGCAGTACTTC. Residues: CASSLVRGSSYEQYF.

This clonotype has at least ten counts. This chain links TRBV10-2 with TRBJ1-2; D gene uncertain. Trimming pared 10 bases from V and 3 bases from J, leaving 18 bases between. The CDR3 consists of 14 residues. Germline V gives CDR1 WSHSY, CDR2 SAAADI. For the CDR3, the DNA is TGCGCCACTTCGCCCCCGTCGGCCTACTATGGCTACACCTTC. Translation gives CATSPPSAYYGYTF.

This clonotype was seen only a few times. The chain employs TRBV27 and TRBJ2-1; D might be TRBD2 (6 bases). V lost 2 bases and J 9 bases, leaving 14 bases between the germline ends. CDR3 length equals 14 residues. Germline V gene data show CDR1 as MNHEY and CDR2 as SMNVEV (reference sequence). The CDR3 sequence: CASSLVASATEQFF. In nucleotides, the CDR3 is TGTGCCAGCAGTTTAGTAGCTAGCGCAACTGAGCAGTTCTTC.

The chain joins TRBV29-1 to TRBJ2-2, with D unclear. With 4 bases removed from V and 1 base from J, the gap between germline ends came to 7 bases. This CDR3 contains 13 residues. Germline CDR1 is SQVTM and CDR2 is ANQGSEA. DNA of the CDR3: TGCAGCGTTGTAACCGAGAACACCGGGGAGCTGTTTTTT. Protein product: CSVVTENTGELFF.

The chain joins TRBV28 to TRBJ2-7, with D perhaps TRBD2 (6 bases). CDR1 MDHEN and CDR2 SYDVKM come from the germline V gene. CDR3 length: 14 residues. Trimming left V 7 bases short and J 2 bases short, with 15 bases between. The CDR3 DNA reads TGTGCCAGCATGTGGGACTCCGCTACCTACGAGCAGTACTTC. The encoded protein is CASMWDSATYEQYF.